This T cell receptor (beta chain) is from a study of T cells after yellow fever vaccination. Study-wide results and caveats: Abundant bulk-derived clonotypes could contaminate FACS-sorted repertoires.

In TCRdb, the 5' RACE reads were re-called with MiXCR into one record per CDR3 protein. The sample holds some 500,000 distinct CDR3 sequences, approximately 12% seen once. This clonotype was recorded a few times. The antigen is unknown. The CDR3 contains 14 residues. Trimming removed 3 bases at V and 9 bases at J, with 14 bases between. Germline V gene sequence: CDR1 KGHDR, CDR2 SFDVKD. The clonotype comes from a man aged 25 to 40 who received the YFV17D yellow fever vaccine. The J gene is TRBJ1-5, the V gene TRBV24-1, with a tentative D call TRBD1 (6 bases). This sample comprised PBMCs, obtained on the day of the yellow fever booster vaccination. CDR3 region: CATSDRQVRWPQHF. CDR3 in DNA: TGTGCCACCAGTGATCGACAGGTTCGTTGGCCCCAGCATTTT.